The rows below give T cell receptor beta chains drawn from one sample of a study of identical twins. MiXCR was run by TCRdb on the 5' RACE reads, yielding one entry per CDR3 protein. The table records roughly 190,000 distinct CDR3 sequences, about a sixth of them present only once. These data were also filed under a second study, of T cells expressing NK-cell markers.

The sample was CD8+ T cells sorted from blood. The origin of the receptors is a woman under 30 in good health. The CDR3 runs from the conserved cysteine through the conserved F or W. A D gene is named only where the DNA matches it firmly. Clone size is given for some rows only: seen once, a few or many times, or a class if the clone is expanded.

clone_size j_call d_call v_call cdr3_nt cdr3_aa
NA TRBJ2-2 TRBD2 TRBV6-5 TGTGCCAGCAGTTACTTGCCTAGCGGGGTTTTGACCGGGGAGCTGTTTTTT CASSYLPSGVLTGELFF
few TRBJ2-7 NA TRBV20-1 TGCAGTGCCCGATCGGGACGCGAGCAGTACTTC CSARSGREQYF
few TRBJ1-1 NA TRBV20-1 TGCAGTGCTAGAGATCACGAACCTGGAGCCGCATATGGTGAAGCTTTCTTT CSARDHEPGAAYGEAFF
NA TRBJ1-2 NA TRBV19 TGTGCCAGTAGTATCGACAGCTATGGCGCACCGGGCGGCTACACCTTC CASSIDSYGAPGGYTF
few TRBJ2-5 TRBD2 TRBV11-2 TGTGCCAGCAGCGCCACCGGCGGGAGGAGAGAGACCCAGTACTTC CASSATGGRRETQYF
NA TRBJ2-4 NA TRBV10-3 TGTGCCACGGAGGGGCGTGGGATTCAGTACTTC CATEGRGIQYF
few TRBJ1-1 NA TRBV7-9 TGTGCCAGCAGCTTAGTTGGGCGCGGGGACAACACTGAAGCTTTCTTT CASSLVGRGDNTEAFF
NA TRBJ2-1 TRBD2 TRBV30 TGTGCCTGGATAGCGGGAGGGCGGGATGAGCAGTTCTTC CAWIAGGRDEQFF
many TRBJ2-1 TRBD2 TRBV7-9 TGTGCCAGCAGCCCCCGGGGGGGAGAGCAGTTCTTC CASSPRGGEQFF
many TRBJ1-2 NA TRBV28 TGTGCCAGCAGTTTAGGACTGGACTATGGCTACACCTTC CASSLGLDYGYTF
NA TRBJ1-1 NA TRBV6-5 TGTGCCAGCAGACTGGGAGTTGAGGCTTTCTTT CASRLGVEAFF
NA TRBJ2-1 TRBD2 TRBV6-2/TRBV6-3 TGTGCCAGCAGAGCAACTAGCGGGAGCATCTATGAGCAGTTCTTC CASRATSGSIYEQFF
few TRBJ2-1 NA TRBV29-1 TGCAGCGTTGAATCCCTAGCGGAGCAGTTCTTC CSVESLAEQFF
NA TRBJ2-1 NA TRBV20-1 TGCAGTGCTAGACACCGGGACTGGCCCTACAATGAGCAGTTCTTC CSARHRDWPYNEQFF
NA TRBJ2-7 NA TRBV11-1 TGTGCCAGCAGCGGGCAAGACGGACCCGGGTTCAAGCATTATTCCTCCTACGAGCAGTACTTC CASSGQDGPGFKHYSSYEQYF
NA TRBJ2-3 TRBD2 TRBV7-9 TGTGCCAGCAGCTCACTAGCGGGCAGCACAGATACGCAGTATTTT CASSSLAGSTDTQYF
NA TRBJ2-1 NA TRBV27 TGTGCCAGCAGTCCCCTAGACAGATCCAATGAGCAGTTCTTC CASSPLDRSNEQFF
few TRBJ1-1 TRBD1 TRBV6-1 TGTGCCACCCAAGCGACAGGGAGGGACGAAGCTTTCTTT CATQATGRDEAFF
NA TRBJ2-3 NA TRBV6-2/TRBV6-3 TGTGCCAGCATCGAAGCGGGTATAAGCACAGATACGCAGTATTTT CASIEAGISTDTQYF
few TRBJ2-1 TRBD1 TRBV7-3 TGTGCCAGCAGCTTGACCGGGACAGGGGATATGAATGAGCAGTTCTTC CASSLTGTGDMNEQFF
few TRBJ1-1 NA TRBV20-1 TGCAGTGCTAGCCCCTCTCCAATGAACACTGAAGCTTTCTTT CSASPSPMNTEAFF
few TRBJ1-1 NA TRBV6-5 TGTGCCAGCAGTTCATCCACAGGGTTCGGTAATTATCCGACTGAAGCTTTCTTT CASSSSTGFGNYPTEAFF
few TRBJ2-1 TRBD1 TRBV7-2 TGTGCCAGCAGCCCGGACAGGGGAGAGGGCAATGAGCAGTTCTTC CASSPDRGEGNEQFF
few TRBJ2-5 NA TRBV4-1 TGCGCCAGCAGCCAAGATGGTAACCCGCTCGAGACCCAGTACTTC CASSQDGNPLETQYF
NA TRBJ2-5 NA TRBV6-1 TGTGCCAGCGCAACGGGGGCGGGCGAGGCCCAGTACTTC CASATGAGEAQYF
NA TRBJ1-6 NA TRBV6-1 TGTGCCAGCAGTGGGATAGGGGTTATGGCACCCCTCCACTTT CASSGIGVMAPLHF
few TRBJ2-3 TRBD2 TRBV20-1 TGCAGTGCTATAACTAGCGGGGGGGAAGTCACGCAGTATTTT CSAITSGGEVTQYF
many TRBJ1-4 NA TRBV7-8 TGTGCCAGCAGCTTAGACTGGGGAGAAGAGAAACTGTTTTTT CASSLDWGEEKLFF
NA TRBJ2-1 TRBD2 TRBV13 TGTGCCAGCAGCCCGAGACTAGCGGGAGAGCAGTTCTTC CASSPRLAGEQFF
few TRBJ2-3 TRBD2 TRBV7-7 TGTGCTAGCAGCTTAGGGAGGGGAGGCCCGGATACGCAGTATTTT CASSLGRGGPDTQYF
few TRBJ2-7 NA TRBV7-9 TGTGCCAGCAGCTTAGCCCGTGTGGACGAGCAGTACTTC CASSLARVDEQYF
many TRBJ2-1 NA TRBV12-3/TRBV12-4 TGTGCCAGCAGTGACAGCGGGCGCTCCTACAATGAGCAGTTCTTC CASSDSGRSYNEQFF
NA TRBJ2-7 NA TRBV7-9 TGTGCCAGCAGCTTGACTAACCCGATCGAGCAGTACTTC CASSLTNPIEQYF
few TRBJ2-7 NA TRBV20-1 TGCAGTGCTAGAGATCGGGACGGTACCTACGAGCAGTACTTC CSARDRDGTYEQYF
NA TRBJ2-7 NA TRBV15 TGTGCCACCAGCAGAGACCAAGGGTCGCACGAGCAGTACTTC CATSRDQGSHEQYF
NA TRBJ2-3 NA TRBV27 TGTGCCACCAGGATCGGGACGTTATCTAGCACAGATACGCAGTATTTT CATRIGTLSSTDTQYF
few TRBJ1-2 NA TRBV14 TGTGCCAGCAGCCCACTAACAACCTCTAACTATGGCTACACCTTC CASSPLTTSNYGYTF
few TRBJ2-1 NA TRBV28 TGTGCCAGCAGTTTATTGAACAGGGTTCGATACAATGAGCAGTTCTTC CASSLLNRVRYNEQFF
few TRBJ2-1 NA TRBV11-2 TGTGCCAGCAGCCCTGGGGGTTCGGGGAGGGGGAACTACAATGAGCAGTTCTTC CASSPGGSGRGNYNEQFF
few TRBJ1-2 TRBD1 TRBV29-1 TGCAGCGTGGGACAGGGGGCGAGTGCTAACTATGGCTACACCTTC CSVGQGASANYGYTF
few TRBJ2-7 TRBD1 TRBV27 TGTGCCAGCAGCTCCCCCGGACAGGGACGTGGTGAGCAGTACTTC CASSSPGQGRGEQYF
NA TRBJ2-7 TRBD1 TRBV3-1 TGTGCCAGCAGCCAAGCGGACAGGCGCTACGAGCAGTACTTC CASSQADRRYEQYF
NA TRBJ1-6 NA TRBV7-3 TGTGCCAGCAGCCTTTCGTTGGGGTCACCCCTCCACTTT CASSLSLGSPLHF
few TRBJ2-2 NA TRBV7-9 TGTGCCAGCACCCCCGGGACCTTGAACACCGGGGAGCTGTTTTTT CASTPGTLNTGELFF
NA TRBJ2-5 NA TRBV12-3/TRBV12-4 TGTGCCAGCACTGCGACCCCTCTGAAGACCCAGTACTTC CASTATPLKTQYF